This T cell receptor (beta chain) is from a study of cytomegalovirus exposure and HLA in healthy donors. PCR primers comprised 60 Vbeta and 13 Jbeta primers. Method: immunoSEQ multiplex PCR; TCRdb's copy keeps in-frame clones and lacks some. The sample consists of roughly 150,000 clones, roughly 79% of them appearing once. Germline lookup yields CDR1 SNHLY and CDR2 FYNNEI. The CDR3 has 17 residues. V trimming: 6 bases; J trimming: 0 bases; junction bases outside the gene matches: 11. Regarding the study as a whole: The Asian-associated ancestry cluster reportedly had fewer N-insertions than the approximately 700-donor mean in a later analysis.

Note on this clone: What it binds is unknown.

The chain combines TRBV2 with TRBJ1-1, with TRBD1 matching over 9 bases. The specimen sequenced was PBMCs. The clonotype comes from a woman aged 40 to 50 in good health and CMV-seropositive. This CDR3 reads CASRAGTGKNMNTEAFF. The CDR3 DNA sequence: TGTGCCAGCAGGGCCGGGACAGGGAAGAACATGAACACTGAAGCTTTCTTT.